This is a list of T cell receptor beta chains from one sample in a study of T cells in Graves' hyperthyroidism and ophthalmopathy. TCRdb ran MiXCR on the multiplex PCR reads and lists one entry per CDR3 protein. Among 300,000 to 400,000 distinct CDR3 sequences, over 15% were seen once, and the ten largest hold approximately 49%. Sequencing was performed on blood. The source is a woman in her forties or fifties with Graves' hyperthyroidism. CDR3s include the opening cysteine and the closing phenylalanine or tryptophan. D genes are given only for firm matches. Not every row has a clone size; where given, it reads once, few, many or a size class.

j_gene: TRBJ2-5; v_gene: TRBV18; abundance: many; d_gene: TRBD2; CDR3nt: TGTGCCAGCTCACCACCACTAGCGGATCAAGAGACCCAGTACTTC; CDR3aa: CASSPPLADQETQYF
j_gene: TRBJ1-3; v_gene: TRBV2; abundance: NA; d_gene: NA; CDR3nt: TGTGCCAGCGGCCGTGAAAATTCGGTGGAACACTTCTCTGGAAACACCATATATTTT; CDR3aa: CASGRENSVEHFSGNTIYF
j_gene: TRBJ2-5; v_gene: TRBV2; abundance: many; d_gene: NA; CDR3nt: TGTGCCAGCAGTGATGGGGGCAGGGCCCGAGAGACCCAGTACTTC; CDR3aa: CASSDGGRARETQYF
j_gene: TRBJ1-1; v_gene: TRBV5-1; abundance: many; d_gene: NA; CDR3nt: TGCGCCAGCAGCCGTAGCGGGGAGGGCACTGAAGCTTTCTTT; CDR3aa: CASSRSGEGTEAFF
j_gene: TRBJ2-1; v_gene: TRBV24-1; abundance: few; d_gene: NA; CDR3nt: TGTGCCACCAGTGATGCGACTCAGGGTCGGCAGTTCTTC; CDR3aa: CATSDATQGRQFF
j_gene: TRBJ2-3; v_gene: TRBV5-1; abundance: many; d_gene: TRBD1; CDR3nt: TGTGCCAGCAGCTTAGGACAGGGCGCAGATACGCAGTATTTT; CDR3aa: CASSLGQGADTQYF
j_gene: TRBJ2-3; v_gene: TRBV20-1; abundance: NA; d_gene: NA; CDR3nt: TGCAGTGCACCCTCCAAGGGGGCGGGAGATGTAGATACGCAGTATTTT; CDR3aa: CSAPSKGAGDVDTQYF
j_gene: TRBJ2-3; v_gene: TRBV28; abundance: many; d_gene: TRBD2; CDR3nt: TGTGCCAGCAGTTTAGCGGGAGGGGCCACAGATACGCAGTATTTT; CDR3aa: CASSLAGGATDTQYF
j_gene: TRBJ2-3; v_gene: TRBV12-3/TRBV12-4; abundance: NA; d_gene: NA; CDR3nt: TGTGCCAGCAGCCCGGTCGGGGGAGTGGATACGCAGTATTTT; CDR3aa: CASSPVGGVDTQYF
j_gene: TRBJ2-3; v_gene: TRBV4-1; abundance: few; d_gene: TRBD1; CDR3nt: TGCGCCAGCAGCCAAGTCCGGGACAGGATGTTTGATACGCAGTATTTT; CDR3aa: CASSQVRDRMFDTQYF
j_gene: TRBJ1-5; v_gene: TRBV6-7; abundance: NA; d_gene: NA; CDR3nt: TGTGCCAGCAGTTACCGGGCCCCCAGTGGACATCAGCCCCAGCATTTT; CDR3aa: CASSYRAPSGHQPQHF
j_gene: TRBJ2-1; v_gene: TRBV6-2/TRBV6-3; abundance: NA; d_gene: NA; CDR3nt: TGTGCCAGCAGCCCCCCAGGGCGCGAGCAGTTCTTC; CDR3aa: CASSPPGREQFF
j_gene: TRBJ2-3; v_gene: TRBV29-1; abundance: few; d_gene: NA; CDR3nt: TGCAGCGTTGGCCCCCGGCTATCCGCAGATACGCAGTATTTT; CDR3aa: CSVGPRLSADTQYF
j_gene: TRBJ1-3; v_gene: TRBV18; abundance: NA; d_gene: NA; CDR3nt: TGTGCCAGCTCACCACCCGGGCAGCCTAAATCTGGAAACACCATATATTTT; CDR3aa: CASSPPGQPKSGNTIYF